The clone carrying this T cell receptor beta chain was observed a few times. Germline CDR1 and CDR2: LNHDA and SQIVND (reference sequence). Trimming removed 5 bases at V and 6 bases at J, with 22 bases between. The CDR3 totals 16 residues. The PCR contained 60 Vbeta and 13 Jbeta primers. Profiling relied on immunoSEQ multiplex PCR, and the TCRdb table lists in-frame clones only, not all of them. The data contain approximately 160,000 clones, about four fifths of them seen just once; the ten biggest clones take up 0.35% to 0.45%. This sample is part of a study of cytomegalovirus exposure and HLA in healthy donors.

This sequence originates from a boy younger than 10 in good health and CMV-seronegative. The sample consisted of PBMCs. The chain carries TRBV19 and TRBJ1-1, with TRBD1 as a possible D gene (6 bases). The CDR3 DNA is TGTGCCAGTAGTCAACTAGGACAGTTATTCGCCGCTGAAGCTTTCTTT. Amino acid sequence: CASSQLGQLFAAEAFF.